These 20 T cell receptor beta chains share one sample of origin, sequenced in a study of blood T cell repertoires in COVID-19. Only in-frame clones appear in the TCRdb table, and some are missing; sequencing was by immunoSEQ multiplex PCR. Seen here are about 220,000 clones, 65% to 90% observed once, and the top ten hold about 2.1%. Input material: peripheral blood. Receptors originate from a man aged 40-49 years who had recovered from COVID-19.

This chain joins TRBV5-5 and TRBJ2-5; the D gene is possibly TRBD1 (6 bases). The CDR3 consists of 13 residues. Trimming took 6 bases from V and 1 from J, leaving 10 bases between them. CDR1 SGHKS and CDR2 YYEKEE come from the germline V gene (reference sequence). CDR3 protein: CASTGVTQETQYF. The CDR3 DNA reads as TGTGCCAGCACAGGGGTGACCCAAGAGACCCAGTACTTC.

The chain is built from TRBV6-5 and TRBJ2-5; 10 nucleotides line up with TRBD2. Germline CDR1 and CDR2: MNHEY and SVGAGI. This CDR3 region has 15 residues. The trim removed 8 bases at V and 8 bases at J, leaving 14 bases unmatched. Here the CDR3 reads CASYSFSGTSETQYF. DNA for the CDR3: TGTGCCAGCTACTCCTTTTCCGGGACTAGCGAAACCCAGTACTTC.

The chain combines TRBV5-1 with TRBJ1-1; tentatively, D is TRBD1 (5 bases). The CDR3 extends over 16 amino acids. CDR1 is SGHRS and CDR2 is YFSETQ in the germline V gene. V was cut by 4 bases and J by 2 bases, with 18 bases left in between. This CDR3 reads CASSKGDGGRNTEAFF. CDR3 nucleotide sequence: TGCGCCAGCAGCAAAGGGGATGGGGGGAGAAACACTGAAGCTTTCTTT.

The chain carries TRBV1 and TRBJ2-7; no DNA check was done on the table's D call, TRBD2. TRBV1 is assigned pseudogene status. The CDR3 is made up of 14 amino acids. For the CDR3, the DNA is TGCACCAGCAGCCAAAAAGGGACTTTCTACGAGCAGTACTTC. This gives the protein CTSSQKGTFYEQYF.

In this sample, this clone turned up once. The rearrangement uses TRBV6-1 and TRBJ1-4; D gene unclear. The germline gives CDR1 MNHNS, CDR2 SASEGT. The V gene lost 2 bases and the J gene lost 6 bases, with 16 bases spanning the gap. The CDR3 extends over 16 amino acids. Here the CDR3 DNA reads TGTGCCAGCAGTGAATCAGGCCGCGCGTGGCATGAAAAACTGTTTTTT. This gives the protein CASSESGRAWHEKLFF.

This chain links TRBV30 with TRBJ1-1; D call uncertain. This CDR3 is 13 amino acids long. V lost 1 base to trimming and J lost 5 bases, with 11 bases between them. Looked up from germline, CDR1 is GTSNPN and CDR2 is SVGIG (reference sequence). This chain's CDR3 is CAWSEEAWTEAFF. In DNA, the CDR3 is TGTGCCTGGAGTGAGGAGGCATGGACTGAAGCTTTCTTT. Complete variable domain (other parts from reference TRBV30 and TRBJ1-1): SQTIHQWPATLVQPVGSPLSLECTVEGTSNPNLYWYRQAAGRGLQLLFYSVGIGQISSEVPQNLSASRPQDRQFILSSKKLLLSDSGFYLCAWSEEAWTEAFFGQGTRLTVV.

With respect to this clone: This may come from a read error, since a much larger clone is one base off. Other DNA sequences within the sample encode an identical CDR3. V and J are TRBV12-3 or TRBV12-4 and TRBJ1-2; D is unclear. The CDR3 loop spans 11 amino acids. Deletions cut 5 bases from V and 2 bases from J, with 3 bases between. The chain's CDR3 is CASSLNYGYTF. CDR3 DNA sequence: TGTGCCAGCAGTCTAAACTATGGCTACACCTTC.

V and J are TRBV4-1 and TRBJ2-3, with a weak D call TRBD2 (8 bases). CDR3 length equals 17 residues. Germline V gene lookup returns CDR1 MGHRA and CDR2 YSYEKL. With 3 bases removed from V and 0 bases from J, the gap between germline ends came to 16 bases. CDR3 bases: TGCGCCAGCAGCCACTCCGGGAGGGGACAGAGCACAGATACGCAGTATTTT. It is translated as CASSHSGRGQSTDTQYF.

The rearrangement links TRBV7-9 to TRBJ2-7; possibly TRBD1 for D (5 bases). Trimming pared 1 base from V and 5 bases from J, leaving 15 bases between. CDR3 length equals 15 residues. Germline V gene data show CDR1 as SEHNR and CDR2 as FQNEAQ (reference sequence). Here the CDR3 reads CASSLGSAGYDEQYF. CDR3 bases: TGTGCCAGCAGCTTAGGGTCGGCAGGGTACGACGAGCAGTACTTC.

V is TRBV13 and J is TRBJ1-6; D is uncertain. The CDR3 covers 15 residues. Germline V lookup: CDR1 PRHDT, CDR2 FYEKMQ (reference sequence). Trimming stripped 0 bases from V and 9 bases from J, with 12 bases between. The CDR3 bases are TGTGCCAGCAGCTTAGGAGACTTCTCGGGTTCACCCCTCCACTTT. Translating gives CASSLGDFSGSPLHF.

The rearrangement links TRBV27 to TRBJ2-2, with D possibly TRBD2 on 6 matching bases. Germline CDR1 reads MNHEY; CDR2 reads SMNVEV (reference sequence). CDR3 size: 15 residues. V dropped 0 bases and J dropped 4 bases, with 9 bases sitting between them. The CDR3 here is CASSLSGGGTGELFF. The CDR3, as DNA: TGTGCCAGCAGTTTATCCGGGGGTGGCACCGGGGAGCTGTTTTTT.

V is TRBV7-9 and J is TRBJ2-5; D gene ambiguous. The CDR3 covers 15 residues. V lost 5 bases, J lost 5 bases, and 18 bases lay in between. Germline V gene lookup returns CDR1 SEHNR and CDR2 FQNEAQ (reference sequence). CDR3 residues: CASSGPIRNRETQYF. The CDR3 DNA sequence: TGTGCCAGCAGCGGGCCTATTCGGAATCGGGAGACCCAGTACTTC.

The V gene is TRBV3-1 (or the pseudogene TRBV3-2), the J gene TRBJ2-5; TRBD1 matches at 10 bases. The J segment lost 4 bases and the V segment lost 1 base, leaving 9 bases of the junction unmatched. The length of the CDR3 is 17 residues. Germline V gene sequence: CDR1 LGHDT, CDR2 YNNKEL (reference sequence). CDR3 protein: CASSQVRYRDRGETQYF. CDR3 DNA sequence: TGTGCCAGCAGCCAAGTCCGGTACCGGGACAGGGGAGAGACCCAGTACTTC.

The chain's CDR3 is CSASSGSPSGDTQYF. DNA for the CDR3: TGCAGTGCTAGTAGCGGGAGCCCGTCGGGAGATACGCAGTATTTT. The chain links TRBV20-1 to TRBJ2-3; 9 bases are shared with TRBD2. CDR1 is DFQATT and CDR2 is SNEGSKA in the germline V gene (reference sequence). The CDR3 is made up of 15 amino acids. J was trimmed by 5 bases and V by 3 bases; bases with no gene match: 9.

J is TRBJ2-4 and V is TRBV19, with 7 bases fitting TRBD1. V lost 4 bases to trimming and J lost 5 bases; unmatched junction nucleotides: 11. The CDR3 runs 16 residues. CDR1 and CDR2 (germline): LNHDA, SQIVND (reference sequence). The DNA for the CDR3 is TGTGCCAGTAGTAGAATGAGGGGGCGAGGGGAAAACATTCAGTACTTC. This translates into CASSRMRGRGENIQYF.

This chain links TRBV30 with TRBJ1-5; TRBD1 agrees at 8 bases. Per the germline V gene, CDR1 is GTSNPN and CDR2 is SVGIG (reference sequence). With V trimmed by 0 bases and J by 3 bases, 4 bases remained unmatched. This CDR3 contains 15 residues. The CDR3 DNA sequence: TGTGCCTGGAGTGTCCTGGGACAGGCCAATCAGCCCCAGCATTTT. Protein sequence: CAWSVLGQANQPQHF.

V and J are TRBV7-9 and TRBJ2-7; D is perhaps TRBD1 (6 bases). The V gene's germline CDR1 is SEHNR and CDR2 FQNEAQ (reference sequence). Trimming removed 2 bases at V and 4 bases at J, with 12 bases between. CDR3 size: 14 residues. The CDR3 here is CASSLSHRAYEQYF. The DNA for the CDR3 is TGTGCCAGCAGCTTATCCCACAGGGCTTACGAGCAGTACTTC.

This chain's CDR3 is CASRGSGGASTDTQYF. The CDR3 DNA reads as TGTGCCAGCAGAGGTAGCGGGGGAGCTAGCACAGATACGCAGTATTTT. The genes are TRBV6-6 and TRBJ2-3; 9 bases are shared with TRBD2. The junction had 7 bases not matched to a gene; V was cut back by 6 bases and J by 0 bases. The CDR3 is 16 amino acids. Germline values: CDR1 MNHNY, CDR2 SVGAGI (reference sequence).

The chain is built from TRBV5-4 and TRBJ2-5; D call uncertain. Germline assignment: CDR1 SGHNT and CDR2 YYREEE (reference sequence). There are 12 residues in the CDR3. V was clipped by 4 bases and J by 5 bases, with 9 bases between them. CDR3 loop: CASSPFMETQYF. The DNA for the CDR3 is TGTGCCAGCAGCCCCTTTATGGAGACCCAGTACTTC.

V usage is TRBV12-3 or TRBV12-4 and J usage is TRBJ2-7; a weak D match, TRBD2 (5 bases). The CDR3 is 12 amino acids. Trimming took off 5 bases at V and 1 base at J, with 6 bases between the two ends. The CDR3 is CASSRTSYEQYF. CDR3 nucleotides: TGTGCCAGCAGTCGGACTTCCTACGAGCAGTACTTC.